This T cell receptor beta chain was recorded in a study of blood T cell repertoires in COVID-19. In the study overall: Researchers got acute and convalescent COVID-19 samples from the United States, Italy and Spain. Sources were T cells, B-cell-depleted T cells, or PBMCs; the material itself was cDNA or gDNA.

In the authors' workflow: Counts of nucleated cells, estimated from reference gene primer amplification, were obtained. Clones were sequenced by immunoSEQ multiplex PCR, and TCRdb holds only the in-frame ones, with some missing. V and J calls and clone size come straight from that table; D and trimming were deduced from the DNA. The table lists about 230,000 clones, over 70% of them singletons. Sequencing was done on a sample of peripheral blood. This sequence originates from a woman older than 75 with acute or convalescent COVID-19.

CDR3 coding DNA: TGTGCCAGCAGTGTGGGGAGGGTGCGGTCACCCCTCCACTTT. Protein product: CASSVGRVRSPLHF. The chain employs TRBV2 and TRBJ1-6; no firm D call. V was clipped by 4 bases and J by 10 bases, with 14 bases between them. The CDR3 has 14 residues. Germline-derived CDR1 and CDR2 are SNHLY and FYNNEI.